This TCR beta chain was observed in a study of T-cell reconstitution after alpha-beta-depleted transplantation in children. TCRbeta library construction was performed incorporating unique molecular identifiers. TCRdb re-called the PCR reads with MiXCR, one entry per CDR3 protein. The table includes about 440,000 distinct CDR3 sequences, 43% detected once. This clonotype was detected many times. Germline V gene sequence: CDR1 SQVTM, CDR2 ANQGSEA. V dropped 7 bases and J dropped 1; count of bases not matched to a gene: 6. The CDR3 runs 13 residues. V and J are TRBV29-1 and TRBJ1-1; 7 nucleotides align to TRBD1. The material sequenced was PBMCs, taken before TCRalphabeta/CD19-depleted stem cell transplant. The receptor was isolated from a girl aged 2-10 years with aplastic anemia, due to receive a stem cell transplant. The DNA for the CDR3 is TGCAGCGCCCGGACAGGAGCGAACACTGAAGCTTTCTTT. Translating gives CSARTGANTEAFF.